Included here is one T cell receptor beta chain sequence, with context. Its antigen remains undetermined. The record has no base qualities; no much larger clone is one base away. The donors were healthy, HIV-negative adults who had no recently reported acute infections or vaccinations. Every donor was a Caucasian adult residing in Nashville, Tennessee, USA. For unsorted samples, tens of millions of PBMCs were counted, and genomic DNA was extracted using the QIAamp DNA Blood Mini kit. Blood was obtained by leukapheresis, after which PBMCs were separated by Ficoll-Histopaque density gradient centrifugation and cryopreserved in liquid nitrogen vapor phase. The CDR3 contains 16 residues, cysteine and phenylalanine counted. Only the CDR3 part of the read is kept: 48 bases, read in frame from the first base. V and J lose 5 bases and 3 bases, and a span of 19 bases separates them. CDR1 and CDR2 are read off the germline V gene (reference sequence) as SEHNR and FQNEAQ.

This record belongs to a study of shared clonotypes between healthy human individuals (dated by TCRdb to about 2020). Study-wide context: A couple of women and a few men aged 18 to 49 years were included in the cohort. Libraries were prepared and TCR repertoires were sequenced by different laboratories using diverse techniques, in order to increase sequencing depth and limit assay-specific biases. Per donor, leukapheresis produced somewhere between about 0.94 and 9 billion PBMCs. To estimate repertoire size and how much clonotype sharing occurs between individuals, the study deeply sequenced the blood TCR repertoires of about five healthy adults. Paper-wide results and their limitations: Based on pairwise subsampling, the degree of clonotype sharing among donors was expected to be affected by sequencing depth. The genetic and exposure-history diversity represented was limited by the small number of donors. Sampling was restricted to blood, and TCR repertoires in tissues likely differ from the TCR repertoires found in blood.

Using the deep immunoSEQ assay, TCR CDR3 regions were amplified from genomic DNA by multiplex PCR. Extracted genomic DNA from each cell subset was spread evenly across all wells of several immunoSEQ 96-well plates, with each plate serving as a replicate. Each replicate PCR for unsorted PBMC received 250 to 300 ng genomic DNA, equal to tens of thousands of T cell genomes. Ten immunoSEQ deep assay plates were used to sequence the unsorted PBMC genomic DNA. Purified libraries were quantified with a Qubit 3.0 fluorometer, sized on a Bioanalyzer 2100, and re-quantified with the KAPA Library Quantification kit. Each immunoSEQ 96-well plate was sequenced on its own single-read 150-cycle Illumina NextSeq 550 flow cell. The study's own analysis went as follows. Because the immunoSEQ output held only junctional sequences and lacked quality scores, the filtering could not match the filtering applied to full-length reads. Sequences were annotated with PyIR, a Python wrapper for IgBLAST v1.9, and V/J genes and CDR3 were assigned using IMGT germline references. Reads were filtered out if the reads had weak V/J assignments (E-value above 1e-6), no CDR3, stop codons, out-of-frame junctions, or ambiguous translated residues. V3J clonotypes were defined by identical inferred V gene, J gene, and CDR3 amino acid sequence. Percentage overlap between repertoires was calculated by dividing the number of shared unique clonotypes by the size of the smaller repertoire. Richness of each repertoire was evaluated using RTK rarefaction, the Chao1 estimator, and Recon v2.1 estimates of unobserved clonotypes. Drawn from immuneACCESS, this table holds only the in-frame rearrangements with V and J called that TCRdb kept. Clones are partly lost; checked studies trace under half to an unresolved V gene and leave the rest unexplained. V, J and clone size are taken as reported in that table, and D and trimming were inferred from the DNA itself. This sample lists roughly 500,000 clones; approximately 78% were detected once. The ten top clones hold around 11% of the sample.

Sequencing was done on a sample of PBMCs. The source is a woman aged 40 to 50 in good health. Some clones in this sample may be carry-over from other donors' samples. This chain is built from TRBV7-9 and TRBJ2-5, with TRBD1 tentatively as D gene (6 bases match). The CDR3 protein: CASSTTGSRIKETQYF. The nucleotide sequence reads TGTGCCAGCAGCACCACAGGGAGCCGCATCAAAGAGACCCAGTACTTC.